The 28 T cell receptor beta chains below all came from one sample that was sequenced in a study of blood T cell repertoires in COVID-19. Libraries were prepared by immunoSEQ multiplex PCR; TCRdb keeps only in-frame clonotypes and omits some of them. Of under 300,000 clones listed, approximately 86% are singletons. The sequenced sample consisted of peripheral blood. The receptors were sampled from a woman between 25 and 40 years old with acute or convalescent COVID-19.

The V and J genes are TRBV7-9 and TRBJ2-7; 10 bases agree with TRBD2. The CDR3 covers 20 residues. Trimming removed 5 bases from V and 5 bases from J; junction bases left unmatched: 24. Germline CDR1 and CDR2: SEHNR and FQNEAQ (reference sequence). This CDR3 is CASSIGFSGRLNFGLHEQYF. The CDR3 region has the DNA TGTGCCAGCAGCATCGGATTTAGCGGGAGGTTAAATTTTGGGTTACACGAGCAGTACTTC.

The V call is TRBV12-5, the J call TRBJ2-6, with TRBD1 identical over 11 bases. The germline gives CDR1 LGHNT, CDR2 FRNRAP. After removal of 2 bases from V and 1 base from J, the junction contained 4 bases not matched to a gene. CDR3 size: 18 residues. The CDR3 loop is CASGLSDRGRSGANVLTF. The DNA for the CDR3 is TGTGCTAGTGGTTTGTCGGACAGGGGGCGGTCTGGGGCCAACGTCCTGACTTTC.

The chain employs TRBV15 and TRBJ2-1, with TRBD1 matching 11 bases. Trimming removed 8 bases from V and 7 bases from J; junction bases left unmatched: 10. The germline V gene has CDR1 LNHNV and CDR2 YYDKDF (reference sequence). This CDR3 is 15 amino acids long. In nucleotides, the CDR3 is TGTGCCACCCAAACCGGGACAGGGGGTTGGAATGAGCAGTTCTTC. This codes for CATQTGTGGWNEQFF.

The CDR3 bases are TGTGCCAGCAGCACAAGTCCGGGGGGAAACTATGGCTACACCTTC. Amino acid sequence: CASSTSPGGNYGYTF. This chain joins TRBV3-1 (or the pseudogene TRBV3-2) and TRBJ1-2; weak D call: TRBD1 (5 bases). CDR3 length: 15 residues. Trimming stripped 5 bases from V and 2 bases from J, with 15 bases between. Germline assignment: CDR1 LGHDT and CDR2 YNNKEL (reference sequence).

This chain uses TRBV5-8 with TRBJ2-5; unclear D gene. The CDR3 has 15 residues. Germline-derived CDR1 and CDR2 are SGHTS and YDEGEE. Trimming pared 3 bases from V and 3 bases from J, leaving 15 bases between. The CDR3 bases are TGTGCCAGCAGCTCGTCTGTTAGAACTAAAGAGACCCAGTACTTC. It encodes CASSSSVRTKETQYF.

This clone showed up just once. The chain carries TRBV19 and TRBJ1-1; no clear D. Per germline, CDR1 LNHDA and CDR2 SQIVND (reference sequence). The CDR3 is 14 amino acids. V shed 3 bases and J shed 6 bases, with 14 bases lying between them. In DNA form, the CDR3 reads TGTGCCAGTAGTATTGGACTAGGGAGGCCTGAAGCTTTCTTT. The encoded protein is CASSIGLGRPEAFF.

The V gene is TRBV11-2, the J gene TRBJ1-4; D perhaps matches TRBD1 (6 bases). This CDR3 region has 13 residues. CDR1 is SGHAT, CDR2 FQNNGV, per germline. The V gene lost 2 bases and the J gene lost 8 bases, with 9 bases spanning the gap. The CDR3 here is CASSLRGGEKLFF. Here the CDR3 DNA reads TGTGCCAGCAGCTTAAGGGGGGGCGAAAAACTGTTTTTT.

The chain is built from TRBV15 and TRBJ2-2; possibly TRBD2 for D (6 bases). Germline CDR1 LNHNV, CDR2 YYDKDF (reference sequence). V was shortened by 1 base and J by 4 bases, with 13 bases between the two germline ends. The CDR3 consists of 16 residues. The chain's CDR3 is CATSRGGLAITGELFF. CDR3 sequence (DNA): TGTGCCACCAGCAGAGGCGGTCTAGCGATCACCGGGGAGCTGTTTTTT.

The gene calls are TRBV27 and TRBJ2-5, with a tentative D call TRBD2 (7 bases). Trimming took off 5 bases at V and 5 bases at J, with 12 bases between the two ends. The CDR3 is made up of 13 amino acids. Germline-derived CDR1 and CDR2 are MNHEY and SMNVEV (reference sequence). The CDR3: CASSRGAGETQYF. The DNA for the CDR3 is TGTGCCAGCAGTCGGGGGGCTGGGGAGACCCAGTACTTC.

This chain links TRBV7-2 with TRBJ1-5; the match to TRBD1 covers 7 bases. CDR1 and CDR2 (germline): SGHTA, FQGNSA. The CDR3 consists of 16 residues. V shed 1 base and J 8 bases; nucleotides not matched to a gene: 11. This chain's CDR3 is CASSLEVEGAGEPQHF. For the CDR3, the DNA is TGTGCCAGCAGCTTAGAAGTAGAGGGGGCCGGGGAGCCCCAGCATTTT.

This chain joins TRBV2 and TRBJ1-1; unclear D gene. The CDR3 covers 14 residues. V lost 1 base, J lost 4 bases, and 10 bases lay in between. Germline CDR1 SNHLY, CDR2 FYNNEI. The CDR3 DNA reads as TGTGCCAGCAGTGAAGTACCGGAGCTCACTGAAGCTTTCTTT. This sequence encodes CASSEVPELTEAFF.

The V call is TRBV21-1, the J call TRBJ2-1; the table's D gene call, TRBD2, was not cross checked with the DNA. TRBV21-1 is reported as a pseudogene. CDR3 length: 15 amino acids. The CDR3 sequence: CASSREAGPEDEQFF. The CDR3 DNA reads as TGTGCCAGCAGCCGCGAGGCGGGGCCTGAAGATGAGCAGTTCTTC.

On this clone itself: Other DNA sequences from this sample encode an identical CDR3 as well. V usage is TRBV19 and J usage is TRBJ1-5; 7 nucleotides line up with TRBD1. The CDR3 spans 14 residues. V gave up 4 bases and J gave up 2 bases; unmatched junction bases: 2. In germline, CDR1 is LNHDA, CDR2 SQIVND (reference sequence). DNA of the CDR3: TGTGCCAGTAGTACTACAGGGGGCAATCAGCCCCAGCATTTT. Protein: CASSTTGGNQPQHF.

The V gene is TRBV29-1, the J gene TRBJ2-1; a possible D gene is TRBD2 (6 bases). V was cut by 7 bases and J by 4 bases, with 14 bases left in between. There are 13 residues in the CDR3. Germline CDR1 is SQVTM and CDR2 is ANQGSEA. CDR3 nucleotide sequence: TGCAGCGCCGCCGGGGCGGGGTACAATGAGCAGTTCTTC. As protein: CSAAGAGYNEQFF.

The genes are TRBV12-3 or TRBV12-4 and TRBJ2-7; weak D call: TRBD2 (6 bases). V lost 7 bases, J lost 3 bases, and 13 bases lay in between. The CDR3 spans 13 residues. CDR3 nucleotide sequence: TGTGCCAGCACTAGGGACTGGAACTACGAGCAGTACTTC. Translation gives CASTRDWNYEQYF.

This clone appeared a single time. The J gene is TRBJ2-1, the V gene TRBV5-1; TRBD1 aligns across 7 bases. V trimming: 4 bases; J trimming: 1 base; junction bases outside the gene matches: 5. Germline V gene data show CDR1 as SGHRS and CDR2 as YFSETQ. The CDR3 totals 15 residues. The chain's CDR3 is CASSVRDSSYNEQFF. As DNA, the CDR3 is TGCGCCAGCAGCGTCCGGGACAGTTCCTACAATGAGCAGTTCTTC.

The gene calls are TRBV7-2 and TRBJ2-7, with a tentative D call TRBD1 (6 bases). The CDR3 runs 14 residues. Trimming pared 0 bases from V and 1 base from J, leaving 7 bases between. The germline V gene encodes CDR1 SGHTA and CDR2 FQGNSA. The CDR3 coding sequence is TGTGCCAGCAGCTTAGCGAGGGGGTCCTACGAGCAGTACTTC. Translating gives CASSLARGSYEQYF.

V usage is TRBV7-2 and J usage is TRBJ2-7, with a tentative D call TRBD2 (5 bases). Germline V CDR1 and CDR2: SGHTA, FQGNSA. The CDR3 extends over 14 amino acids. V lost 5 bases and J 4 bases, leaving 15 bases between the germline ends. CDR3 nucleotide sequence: TGTGCCAGCAGCGCCGGCGGGTTTAGGTACGAGCAGTACTTC. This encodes CASSAGGFRYEQYF.

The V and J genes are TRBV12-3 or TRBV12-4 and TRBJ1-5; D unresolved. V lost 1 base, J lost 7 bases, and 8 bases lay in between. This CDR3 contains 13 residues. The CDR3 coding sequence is TGTGCCAGCAGTTTAGGACAATGGCAGCCCCAGCATTTT. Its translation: CASSLGQWQPQHF.

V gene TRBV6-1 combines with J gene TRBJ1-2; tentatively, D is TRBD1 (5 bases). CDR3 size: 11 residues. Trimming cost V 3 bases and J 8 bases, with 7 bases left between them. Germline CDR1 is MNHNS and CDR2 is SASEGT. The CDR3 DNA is TGTGCCAGCAGTGACGGGGGGGGCTACACCTTC. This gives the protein CASSDGGGYTF.

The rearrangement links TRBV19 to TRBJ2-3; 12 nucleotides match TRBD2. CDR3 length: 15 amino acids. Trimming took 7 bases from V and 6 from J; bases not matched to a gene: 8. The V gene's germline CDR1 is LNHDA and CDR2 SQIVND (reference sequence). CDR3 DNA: TGTGCCAGTACCCTACTAGCGGGAGGTCCCGATACGCAGTATTTT. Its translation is CASTLLAGGPDTQYF.

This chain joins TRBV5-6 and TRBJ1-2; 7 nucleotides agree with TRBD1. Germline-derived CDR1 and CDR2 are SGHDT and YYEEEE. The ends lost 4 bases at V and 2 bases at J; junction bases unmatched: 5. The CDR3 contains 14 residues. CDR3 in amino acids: CASSLGQANYGYTF. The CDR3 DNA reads TGTGCCAGCAGCCTCGGACAGGCCAACTATGGCTACACCTTC.

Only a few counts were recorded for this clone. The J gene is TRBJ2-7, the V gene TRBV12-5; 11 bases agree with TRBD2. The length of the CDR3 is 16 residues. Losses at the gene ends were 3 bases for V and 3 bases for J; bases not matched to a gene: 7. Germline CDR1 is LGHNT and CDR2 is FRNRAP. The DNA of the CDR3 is TGTGCTAGTGGTTTAGGTACTAGCGGGAGTTTCTACGAGCAGTACTTC. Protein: CASGLGTSGSFYEQYF.

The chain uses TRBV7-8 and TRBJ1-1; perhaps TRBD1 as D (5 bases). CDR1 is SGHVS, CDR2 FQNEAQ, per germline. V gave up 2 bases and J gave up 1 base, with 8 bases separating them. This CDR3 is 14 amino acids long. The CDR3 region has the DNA TGTGCCAGCAGCTTATTCAGGGCGAACACTGAAGCTTTCTTT. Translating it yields CASSLFRANTEAFF.

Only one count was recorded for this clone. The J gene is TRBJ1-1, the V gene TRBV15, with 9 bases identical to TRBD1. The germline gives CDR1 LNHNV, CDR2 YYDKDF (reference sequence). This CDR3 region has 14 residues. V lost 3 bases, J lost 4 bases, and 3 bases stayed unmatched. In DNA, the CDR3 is TGTGCCACCAGCAGGGACAGGGGAAGCACTGAAGCTTTCTTT. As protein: CATSRDRGSTEAFF.

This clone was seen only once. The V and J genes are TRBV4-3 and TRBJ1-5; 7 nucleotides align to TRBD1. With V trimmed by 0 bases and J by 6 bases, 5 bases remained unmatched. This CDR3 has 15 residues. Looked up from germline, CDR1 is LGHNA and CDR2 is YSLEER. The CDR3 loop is CASSQEPGGVQPQHF. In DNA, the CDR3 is TGCGCCAGCAGCCAAGAGCCAGGGGGAGTTCAGCCCCAGCATTTT.

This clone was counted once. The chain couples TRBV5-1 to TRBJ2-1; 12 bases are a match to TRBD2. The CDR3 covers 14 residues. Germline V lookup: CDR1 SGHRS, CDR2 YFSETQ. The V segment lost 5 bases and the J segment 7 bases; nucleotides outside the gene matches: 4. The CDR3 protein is CASRTSGSWNEQFF. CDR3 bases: TGCGCCAGCAGGACTAGCGGGAGTTGGAATGAGCAGTTCTTC.

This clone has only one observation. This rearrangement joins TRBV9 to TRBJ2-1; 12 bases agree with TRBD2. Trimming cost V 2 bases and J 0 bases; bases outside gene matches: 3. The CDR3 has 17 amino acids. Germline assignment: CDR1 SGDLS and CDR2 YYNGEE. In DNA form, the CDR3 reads TGTGCCAGCAGCGTTCAGACTAGCGGGAGCTCCTACAATGAGCAGTTCTTC. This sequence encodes CASSVQTSGSSYNEQFF.